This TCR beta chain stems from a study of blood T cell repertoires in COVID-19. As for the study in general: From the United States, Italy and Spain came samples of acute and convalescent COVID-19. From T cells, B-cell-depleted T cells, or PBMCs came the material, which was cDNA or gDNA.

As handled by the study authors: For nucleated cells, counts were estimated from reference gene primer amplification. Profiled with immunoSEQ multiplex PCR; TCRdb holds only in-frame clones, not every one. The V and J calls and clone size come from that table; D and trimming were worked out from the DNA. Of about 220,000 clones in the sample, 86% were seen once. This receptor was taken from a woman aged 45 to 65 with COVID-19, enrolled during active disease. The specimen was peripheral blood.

CDR3 residues: CASSLRGRNTEAFF. The CDR3 region has the DNA TGTGCCAGCAGTTTGCGGGGCCGGAACACTGAAGCTTTCTTT. This chain links TRBV27 with TRBJ1-1, with D perhaps TRBD1 (5 bases). Germline-derived CDR1 and CDR2 are MNHEY and SMNVEV (reference sequence). V dropped 3 bases and J dropped 1 base, with 9 bases sitting between them. This CDR3 region has 14 residues.